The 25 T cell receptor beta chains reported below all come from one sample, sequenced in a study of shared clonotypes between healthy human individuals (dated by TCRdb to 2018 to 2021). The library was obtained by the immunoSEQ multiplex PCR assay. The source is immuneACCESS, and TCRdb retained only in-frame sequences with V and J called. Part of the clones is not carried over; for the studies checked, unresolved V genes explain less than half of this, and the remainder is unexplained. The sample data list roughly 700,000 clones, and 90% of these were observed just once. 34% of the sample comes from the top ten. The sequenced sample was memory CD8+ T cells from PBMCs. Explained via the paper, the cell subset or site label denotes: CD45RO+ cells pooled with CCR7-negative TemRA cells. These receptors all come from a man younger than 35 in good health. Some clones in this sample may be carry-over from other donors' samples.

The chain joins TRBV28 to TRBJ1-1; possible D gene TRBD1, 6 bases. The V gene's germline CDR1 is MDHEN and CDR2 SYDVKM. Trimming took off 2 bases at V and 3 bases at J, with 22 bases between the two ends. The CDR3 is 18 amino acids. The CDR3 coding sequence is TGTGCCAGCAGTTTAACGTCCGTTACAGGGTCGGTACACACTGAAGCTTTCTTT. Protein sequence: CASSLTSVTGSVHTEAFF.

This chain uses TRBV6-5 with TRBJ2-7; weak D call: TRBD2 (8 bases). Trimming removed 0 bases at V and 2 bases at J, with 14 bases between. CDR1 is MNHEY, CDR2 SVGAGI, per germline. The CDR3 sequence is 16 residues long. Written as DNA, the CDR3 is TGTGCCAGCAGTTACTCGACAGGGACTAGTACCTACGAGCAGTACTTC. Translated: CASSYSTGTSTYEQYF.

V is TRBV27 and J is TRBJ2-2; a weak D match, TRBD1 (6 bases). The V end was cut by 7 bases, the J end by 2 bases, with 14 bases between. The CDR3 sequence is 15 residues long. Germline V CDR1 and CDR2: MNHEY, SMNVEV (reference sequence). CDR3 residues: CASIMLGQNTGELFF. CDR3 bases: TGTGCCAGCATAATGTTGGGACAAAACACCGGGGAGCTGTTTTTT.

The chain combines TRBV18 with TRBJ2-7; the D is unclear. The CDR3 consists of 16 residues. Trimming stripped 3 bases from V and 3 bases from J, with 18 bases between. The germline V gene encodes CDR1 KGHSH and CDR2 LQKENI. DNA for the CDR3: TGTGCCAGCTCACCCCCTCCCCCTACAGCATACTACGAGCAGTACTTC. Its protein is CASSPPPPTAYYEQYF.

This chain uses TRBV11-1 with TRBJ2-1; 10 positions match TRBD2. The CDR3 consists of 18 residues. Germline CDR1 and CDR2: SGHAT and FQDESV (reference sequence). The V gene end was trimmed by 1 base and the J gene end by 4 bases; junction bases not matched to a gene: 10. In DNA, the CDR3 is TGTGCCAGCAGCTTAGGTGGCTTGGCTAGCGGGAGTTACAATGAGCAGTTCTTC. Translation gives CASSLGGLASGSYNEQFF.

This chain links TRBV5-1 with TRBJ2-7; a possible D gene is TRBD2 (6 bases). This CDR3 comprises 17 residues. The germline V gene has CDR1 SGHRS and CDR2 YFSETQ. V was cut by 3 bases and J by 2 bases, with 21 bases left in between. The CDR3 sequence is CASSSRTAGRVTYEQYF. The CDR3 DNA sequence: TGCGCCAGCAGCTCCCGGACGGCGGGACGCGTGACCTACGAGCAGTACTTC.

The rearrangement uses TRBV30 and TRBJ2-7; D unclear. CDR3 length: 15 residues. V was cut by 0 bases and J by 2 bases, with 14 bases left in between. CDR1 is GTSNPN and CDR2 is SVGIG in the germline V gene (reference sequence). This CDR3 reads CAWSVDDPRPYEQYF. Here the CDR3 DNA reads TGTGCCTGGAGTGTAGATGACCCCCGGCCCTACGAGCAGTACTTC.

CDR3 protein: CASSEMKTVSGANVLTF. The CDR3 bases are TGTGCCAGCAGTGAAATGAAAACCGTCTCTGGGGCCAACGTCCTGACTTTC. This chain joins TRBV2 and TRBJ2-6; D uncertain. From germline, CDR1 is SNHLY and CDR2 FYNNEI. This CDR3 contains 17 residues. V was pared by 2 bases and J by 0 bases, with 11 bases between.

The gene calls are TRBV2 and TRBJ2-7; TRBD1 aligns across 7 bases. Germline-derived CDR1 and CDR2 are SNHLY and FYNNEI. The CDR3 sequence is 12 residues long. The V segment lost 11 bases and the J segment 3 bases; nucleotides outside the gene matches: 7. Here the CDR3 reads CAGQGQSYEQYF. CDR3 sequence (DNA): TGTGCCGGCCAGGGACAGAGCTACGAGCAGTACTTC.

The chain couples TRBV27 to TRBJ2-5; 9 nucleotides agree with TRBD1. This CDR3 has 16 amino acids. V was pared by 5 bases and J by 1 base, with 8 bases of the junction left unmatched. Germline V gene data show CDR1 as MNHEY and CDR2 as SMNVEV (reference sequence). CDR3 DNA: TGTGCCAGCAGTATCCTCGGGACAGGGACCCAAGAGACCCAGTACTTC. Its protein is CASSILGTGTQETQYF.

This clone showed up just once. The CDR3 region is CASVPRGGTEAFF. CDR3 DNA sequence: TGTGCCAGCGTACCCAGAGGAGGCACTGAAGCTTTCTTT. This rearrangement joins TRBV2 to TRBJ1-1; D gene ambiguous. CDR1 and CDR2 from the germline V gene are SNHLY and FYNNEI. Between the trimmed V and J ends, which lost 8 bases and 4 bases, there was a span of 14 bases. The CDR3 contains 13 residues.

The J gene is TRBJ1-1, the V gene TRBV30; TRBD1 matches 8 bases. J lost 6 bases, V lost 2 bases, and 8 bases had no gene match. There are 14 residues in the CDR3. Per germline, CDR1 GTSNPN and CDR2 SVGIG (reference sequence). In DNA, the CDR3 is TGTGCCTGGAGTCCGGGACAGGTAGGGGCTGAAGCTTTCTTT. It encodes CAWSPGQVGAEAFF.

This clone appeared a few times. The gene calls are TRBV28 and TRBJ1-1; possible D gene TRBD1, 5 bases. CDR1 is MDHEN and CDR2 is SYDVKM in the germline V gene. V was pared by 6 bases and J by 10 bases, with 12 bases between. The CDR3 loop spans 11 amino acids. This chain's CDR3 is CASRDQGAAFF. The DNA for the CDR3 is TGTGCCAGCAGGGACCAGGGTGCAGCTTTCTTT.

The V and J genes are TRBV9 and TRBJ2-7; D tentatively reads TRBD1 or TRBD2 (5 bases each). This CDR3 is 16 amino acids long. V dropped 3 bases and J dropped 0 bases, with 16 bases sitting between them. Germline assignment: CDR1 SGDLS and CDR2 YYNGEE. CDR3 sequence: CASSGRREGSSYEQYF. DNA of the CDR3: TGTGCCAGCAGCGGTCGACGTGAGGGGAGCTCCTACGAGCAGTACTTC.

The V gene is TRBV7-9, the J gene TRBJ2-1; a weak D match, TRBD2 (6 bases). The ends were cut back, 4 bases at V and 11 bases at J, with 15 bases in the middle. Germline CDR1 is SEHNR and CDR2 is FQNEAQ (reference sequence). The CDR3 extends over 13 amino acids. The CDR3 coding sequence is TGTGCCAGCAGCTCCAGCCCTAGCGACCAGCAGTTCTTC. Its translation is CASSSSPSDQQFF.

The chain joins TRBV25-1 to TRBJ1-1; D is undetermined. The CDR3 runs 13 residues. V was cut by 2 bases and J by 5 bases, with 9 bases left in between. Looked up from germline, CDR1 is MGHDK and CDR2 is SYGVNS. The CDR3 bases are TGTGCCAGCAGTGAACCCTCTAGGACTGAAGCTTTCTTT. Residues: CASSEPSRTEAFF.

The CDR3 is CASSVHGQGGNIQYF. DNA for the CDR3: TGTGCCAGCAGCGTTCACGGACAGGGGGGGAACATTCAGTACTTC. V gene TRBV9 combines with J gene TRBJ2-4; 10 bases match TRBD1. Germline assignment: CDR1 SGDLS and CDR2 YYNGEE. J lost 7 bases, V lost 2 bases, and 6 bases had no gene match. CDR3 length: 15 amino acids.

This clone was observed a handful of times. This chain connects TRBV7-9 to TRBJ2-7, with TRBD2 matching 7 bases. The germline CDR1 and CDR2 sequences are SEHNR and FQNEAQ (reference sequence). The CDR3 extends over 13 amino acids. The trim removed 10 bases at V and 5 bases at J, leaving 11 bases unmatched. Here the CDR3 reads CATEGGSPHEQYF. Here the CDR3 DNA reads TGTGCCACCGAGGGCGGGAGCCCCCACGAGCAGTACTTC.

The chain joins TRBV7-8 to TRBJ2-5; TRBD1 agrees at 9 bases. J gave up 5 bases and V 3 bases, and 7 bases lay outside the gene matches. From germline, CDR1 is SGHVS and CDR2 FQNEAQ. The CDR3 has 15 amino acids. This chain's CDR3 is CASSLETGGLETQYF. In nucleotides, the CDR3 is TGTGCCAGCAGCTTGGAGACAGGGGGATTGGAGACCCAGTACTTC.

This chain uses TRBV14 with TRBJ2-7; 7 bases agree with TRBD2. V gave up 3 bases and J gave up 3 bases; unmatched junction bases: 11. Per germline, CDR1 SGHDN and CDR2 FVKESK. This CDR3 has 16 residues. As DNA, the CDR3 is TGTGCCAGCAGCCAGGAGACAACTAGCGCCTACTACGAGCAGTACTTC. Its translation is CASSQETTSAYYEQYF. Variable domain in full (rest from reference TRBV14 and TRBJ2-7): EAGVTQFPSHSVIEKGQTVTLRCDPISGHDNLYWYRRVMGKEIKFLLHFVKESKQDESGMPNNRFLAERTGGTYSTLKVQPAELEDSGVYFCASSQETTSAYYEQYFGPGTRLTVT.

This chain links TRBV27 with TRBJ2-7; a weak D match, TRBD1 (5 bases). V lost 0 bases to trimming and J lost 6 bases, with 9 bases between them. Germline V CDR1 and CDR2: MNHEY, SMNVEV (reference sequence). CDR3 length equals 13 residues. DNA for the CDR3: TGTGCCAGCAGTTTATCACAGGTGGGCGAGCAGTACTTC. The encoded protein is CASSLSQVGEQYF.

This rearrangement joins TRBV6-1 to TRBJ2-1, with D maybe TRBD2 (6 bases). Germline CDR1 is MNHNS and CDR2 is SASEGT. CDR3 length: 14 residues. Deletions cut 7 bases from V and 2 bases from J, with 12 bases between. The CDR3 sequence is CASKEGGPYNEQFF. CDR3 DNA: TGTGCCAGCAAGGAGGGTGGCCCCTACAATGAGCAGTTCTTC.

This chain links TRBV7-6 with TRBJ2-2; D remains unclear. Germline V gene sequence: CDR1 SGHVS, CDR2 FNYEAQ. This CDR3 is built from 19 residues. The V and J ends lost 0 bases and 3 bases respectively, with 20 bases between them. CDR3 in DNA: TGTGCCAGCAGCTTAGCCCGAGCGCGGCCGGCCGTAGACACCGGGGAGCTGTTTTTT. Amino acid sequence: CASSLARARPAVDTGELFF.

CDR3 in DNA: TGTGCCAGCACCAACCGGGACAGCCCATCCATGGACACTGAAGCTTTCTTT. Translation gives CASTNRDSPSMDTEAFF. The chain uses TRBV7-8 and TRBJ1-1; TRBD1 matches at 7 bases. J was trimmed by 3 bases and V by 7 bases; bases with no gene match: 17. The CDR3 contains 17 residues. CDR1 is SGHVS, CDR2 FQNEAQ, per germline.

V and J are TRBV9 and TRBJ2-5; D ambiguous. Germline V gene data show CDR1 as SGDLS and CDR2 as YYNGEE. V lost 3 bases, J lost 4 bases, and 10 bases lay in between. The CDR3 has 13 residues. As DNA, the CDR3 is TGTGCCAGCAGCGCGGCTTGGGGAGAGACCCAGTACTTC. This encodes CASSAAWGETQYF.